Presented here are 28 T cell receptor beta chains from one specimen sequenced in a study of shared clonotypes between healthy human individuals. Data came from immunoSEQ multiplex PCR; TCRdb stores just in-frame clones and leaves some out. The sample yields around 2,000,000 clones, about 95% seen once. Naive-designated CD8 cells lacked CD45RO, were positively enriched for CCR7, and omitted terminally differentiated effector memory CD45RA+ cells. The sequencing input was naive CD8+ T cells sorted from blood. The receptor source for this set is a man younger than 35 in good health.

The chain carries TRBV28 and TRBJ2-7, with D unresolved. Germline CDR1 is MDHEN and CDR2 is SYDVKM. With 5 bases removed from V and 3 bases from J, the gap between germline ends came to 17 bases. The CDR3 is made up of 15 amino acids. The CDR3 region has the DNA TGTGCCAGCAGTCCTCGACAAGTGGGTGTCTACGAGCAGTACTTC. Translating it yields CASSPRQVGVYEQYF.

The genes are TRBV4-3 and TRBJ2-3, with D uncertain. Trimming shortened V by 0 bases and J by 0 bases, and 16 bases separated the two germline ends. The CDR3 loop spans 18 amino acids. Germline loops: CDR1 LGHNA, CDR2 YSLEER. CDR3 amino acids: CASSQERLDGTSTDTQYF. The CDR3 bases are TGCGCCAGCAGCCAAGAGCGTTTGGACGGAACTAGCACAGATACGCAGTATTTT.

CDR3 loop: CASSLGMSADTQYF. The CDR3 DNA reads as TGTGCCAGCAGCTTGGGGATGAGTGCAGATACGCAGTATTTT. The chain has TRBV5-6 and TRBJ2-3; D gene uncertain. The V gene lost 0 bases and the J gene lost 4 bases, with 9 bases spanning the gap. Germline V gene lookup returns CDR1 SGHDT and CDR2 YYEEEE. This CDR3 contains 14 residues.

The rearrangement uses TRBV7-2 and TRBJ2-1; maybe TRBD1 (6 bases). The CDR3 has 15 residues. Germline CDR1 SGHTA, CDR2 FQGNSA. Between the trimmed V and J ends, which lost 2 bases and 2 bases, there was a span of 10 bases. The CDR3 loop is CASSLTGWAYNEQFF. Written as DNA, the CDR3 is TGTGCCAGCAGCTTAACAGGGTGGGCCTACAATGAGCAGTTCTTC.

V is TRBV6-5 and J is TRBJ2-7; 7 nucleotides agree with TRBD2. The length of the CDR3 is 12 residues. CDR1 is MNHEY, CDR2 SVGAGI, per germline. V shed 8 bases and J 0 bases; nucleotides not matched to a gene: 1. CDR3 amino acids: CASRDYSYEQYF. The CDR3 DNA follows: TGTGCCAGCCGGGACTACTCCTACGAGCAGTACTTC.

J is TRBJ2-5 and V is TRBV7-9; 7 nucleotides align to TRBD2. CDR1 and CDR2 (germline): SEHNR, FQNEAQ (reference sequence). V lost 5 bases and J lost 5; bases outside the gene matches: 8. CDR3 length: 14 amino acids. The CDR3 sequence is CASSTGTIRETQYF. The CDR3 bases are TGTGCCAGCAGCACCGGGACTATCCGCGAGACCCAGTACTTC.

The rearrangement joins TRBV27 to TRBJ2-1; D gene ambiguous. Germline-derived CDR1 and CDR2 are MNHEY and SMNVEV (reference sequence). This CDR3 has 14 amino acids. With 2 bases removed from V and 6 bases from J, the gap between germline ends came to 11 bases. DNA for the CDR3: TGTGCCAGCAGTTTACTACAAGGTGGCAATGAGCAGTTCTTC. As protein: CASSLLQGGNEQFF.

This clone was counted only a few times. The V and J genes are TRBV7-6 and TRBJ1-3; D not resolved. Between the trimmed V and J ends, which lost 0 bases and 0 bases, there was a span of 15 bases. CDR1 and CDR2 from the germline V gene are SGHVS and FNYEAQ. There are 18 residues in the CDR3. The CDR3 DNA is TGTGCCAGCAGCTTAGCTCCACTCGGGGTTTACTCTGGAAACACCATATATTTT. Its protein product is CASSLAPLGVYSGNTIYF.

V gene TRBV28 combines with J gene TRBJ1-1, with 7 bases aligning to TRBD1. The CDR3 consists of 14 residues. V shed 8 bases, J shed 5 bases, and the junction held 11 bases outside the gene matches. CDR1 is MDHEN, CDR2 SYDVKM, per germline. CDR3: CASFPTGIGTEAFF. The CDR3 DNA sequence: TGTGCCAGCTTCCCGACAGGGATCGGTACTGAAGCTTTCTTT.

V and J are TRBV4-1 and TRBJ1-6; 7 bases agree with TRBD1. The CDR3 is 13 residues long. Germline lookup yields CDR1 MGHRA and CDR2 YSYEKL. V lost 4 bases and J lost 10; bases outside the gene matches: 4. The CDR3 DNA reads TGCGCCAGCAGCCCAGAAGGGGGCTCACCCCTCCACTTT. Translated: CASSPEGGSPLHF.

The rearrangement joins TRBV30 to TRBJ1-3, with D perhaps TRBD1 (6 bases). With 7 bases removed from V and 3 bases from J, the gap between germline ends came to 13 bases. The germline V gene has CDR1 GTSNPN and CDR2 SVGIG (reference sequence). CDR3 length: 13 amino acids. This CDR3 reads CASYGGHGNTIYF. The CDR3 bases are TGTGCCTCATACGGGGGGCATGGAAACACCATATATTTT.

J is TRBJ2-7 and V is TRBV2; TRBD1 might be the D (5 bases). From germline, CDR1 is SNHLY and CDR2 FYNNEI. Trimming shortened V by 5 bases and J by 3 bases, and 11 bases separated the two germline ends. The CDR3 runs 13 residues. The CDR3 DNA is TGTGCCAGCAGTTTAGACAGTATCTACGAGCAGTACTTC. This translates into CASSLDSIYEQYF. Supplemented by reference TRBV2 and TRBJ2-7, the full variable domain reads EPEVTQTPSHQVTQMGQEVILRCVPISNHLYFYWYRQILGQKVEFLVSFYNNEISEKSEIFDDQFSVERPDGSNFTLKIRSTKLEDSAMYFCASSLDSIYEQYFGPGTRLTVT.

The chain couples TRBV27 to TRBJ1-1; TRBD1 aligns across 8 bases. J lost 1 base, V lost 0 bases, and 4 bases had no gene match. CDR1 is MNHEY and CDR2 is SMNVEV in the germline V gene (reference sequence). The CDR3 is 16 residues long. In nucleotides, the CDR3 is TGTGCCAGCAGTTTATCCCAGGGGGCGAGGAACACTGAAGCTTTCTTT. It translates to CASSLSQGARNTEAFF.

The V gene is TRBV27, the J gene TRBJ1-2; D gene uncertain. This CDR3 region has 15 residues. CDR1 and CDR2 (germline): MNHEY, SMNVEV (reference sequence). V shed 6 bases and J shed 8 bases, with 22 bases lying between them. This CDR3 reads CASREVGRDSMGYTF. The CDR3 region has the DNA TGTGCCAGCAGAGAGGTGGGCAGAGACTCTATGGGCTACACCTTC.

CDR3 protein: CASSLDGGSSYEQYF. Written as DNA, the CDR3 is TGTGCCAGCAGCTTAGATGGCGGCAGCTCCTACGAGCAGTACTTC. The rearrangement joins TRBV13 to TRBJ2-7, with no clear D. The germline gives CDR1 PRHDT, CDR2 FYEKMQ (reference sequence). CDR3 length: 15 amino acids. The ends were cut back, 1 base at V and 0 bases at J, with 10 bases in the middle.

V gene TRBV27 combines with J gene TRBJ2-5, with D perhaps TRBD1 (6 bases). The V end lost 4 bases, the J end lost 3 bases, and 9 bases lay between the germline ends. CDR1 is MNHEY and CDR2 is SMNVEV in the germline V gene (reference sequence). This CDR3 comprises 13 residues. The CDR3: CASSWAGEETQYF. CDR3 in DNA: TGTGCCAGCAGTTGGGCAGGGGAAGAGACCCAGTACTTC.

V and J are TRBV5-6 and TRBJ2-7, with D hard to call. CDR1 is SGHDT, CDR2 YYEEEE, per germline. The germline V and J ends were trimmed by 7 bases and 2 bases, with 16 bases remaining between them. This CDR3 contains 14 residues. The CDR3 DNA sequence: TGTGCCAGCGGCACCCCGACGGAAGCCTACGAGCAGTACTTC. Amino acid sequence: CASGTPTEAYEQYF.

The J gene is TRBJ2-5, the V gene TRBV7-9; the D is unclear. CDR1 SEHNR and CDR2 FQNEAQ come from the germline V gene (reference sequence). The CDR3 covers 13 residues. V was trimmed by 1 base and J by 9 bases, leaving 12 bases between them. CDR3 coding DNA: TGTGCCAGCAGCTTAGAGAATTGGGTATCCCAGTACTTC. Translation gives CASSLENWVSQYF. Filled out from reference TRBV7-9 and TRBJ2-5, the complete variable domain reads DTGVSQNPRHKITKRGQNVTFRCDPISEHNRLYWYRQTLGQGPEFLTYFQNEAQLEKSRLLSDRFSAERPKGSFSTLEIQRTEQGDSAMYLCASSLENWVSQYFGPGTRLLVL.

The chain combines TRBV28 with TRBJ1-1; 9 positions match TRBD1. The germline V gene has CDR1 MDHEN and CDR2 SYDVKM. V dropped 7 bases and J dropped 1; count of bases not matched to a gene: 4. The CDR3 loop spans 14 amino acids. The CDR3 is CASTRQGENTEAFF. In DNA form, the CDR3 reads TGTGCCAGCACCCGACAGGGGGAGAACACTGAAGCTTTCTTT.

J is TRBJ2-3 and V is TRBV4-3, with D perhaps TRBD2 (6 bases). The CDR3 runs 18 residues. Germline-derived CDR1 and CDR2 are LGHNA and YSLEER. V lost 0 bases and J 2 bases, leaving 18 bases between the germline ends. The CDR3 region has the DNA TGCGCCAGCAGCCAAGAGGCAGGGCTAGCGAACCCCACAGATACGCAGTATTTT. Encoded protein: CASSQEAGLANPTDTQYF.

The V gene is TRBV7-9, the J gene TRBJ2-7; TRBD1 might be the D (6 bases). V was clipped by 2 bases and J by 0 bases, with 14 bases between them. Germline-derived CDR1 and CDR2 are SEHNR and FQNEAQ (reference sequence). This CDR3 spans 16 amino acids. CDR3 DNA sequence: TGTGCCAGCAGCTTAAATTTACAGGGCCCCTCCTACGAGCAGTACTTC. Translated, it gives CASSLNLQGPSYEQYF.

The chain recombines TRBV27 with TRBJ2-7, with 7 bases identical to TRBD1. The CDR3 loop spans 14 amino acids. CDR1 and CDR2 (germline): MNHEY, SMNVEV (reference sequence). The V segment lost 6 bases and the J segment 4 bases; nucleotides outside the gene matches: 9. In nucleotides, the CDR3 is TGTGCCAGCAGATCGCTCACAGGGGCATACGAGCAGTACTTC. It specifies CASRSLTGAYEQYF.

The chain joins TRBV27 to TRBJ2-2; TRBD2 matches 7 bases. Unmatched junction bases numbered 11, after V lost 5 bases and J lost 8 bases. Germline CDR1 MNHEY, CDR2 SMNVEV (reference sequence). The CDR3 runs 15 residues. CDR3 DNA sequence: TGTGCCAGCAGTCCTGGGACTACCCCCGAAGGGGAGCTGTTTTTT. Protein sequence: CASSPGTTPEGELFF.

CDR3 protein: CASSAPTGGFYSSYNSPLHF. The DNA of the CDR3 is TGTGCCAGCAGCGCACCTACAGGGGGCTTCTATAGCTCCTATAATTCACCCCTCCACTTT. The J gene is TRBJ1-6, the V gene TRBV2; 9 nucleotides line up with TRBD1. The germline V gene has CDR1 SNHLY and CDR2 FYNNEI. J gave up 0 bases and V 6 bases, and 15 bases lay outside the gene matches. The CDR3 is 20 amino acids.

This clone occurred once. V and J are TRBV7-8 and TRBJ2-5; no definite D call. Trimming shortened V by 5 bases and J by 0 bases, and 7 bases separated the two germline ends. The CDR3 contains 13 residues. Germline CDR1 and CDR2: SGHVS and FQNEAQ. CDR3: CASSRVYQETQYF. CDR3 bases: TGTGCCAGCAGCCGGGTCTACCAAGAGACCCAGTACTTC.

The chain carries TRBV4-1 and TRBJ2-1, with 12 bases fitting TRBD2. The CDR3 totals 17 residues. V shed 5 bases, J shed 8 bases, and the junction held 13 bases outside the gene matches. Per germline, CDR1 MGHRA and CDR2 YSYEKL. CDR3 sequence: CASSSRLAGGLLDEQFF. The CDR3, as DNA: TGCGCCAGCAGCTCTCGGCTAGCGGGAGGGCTTTTGGATGAGCAGTTCTTC.

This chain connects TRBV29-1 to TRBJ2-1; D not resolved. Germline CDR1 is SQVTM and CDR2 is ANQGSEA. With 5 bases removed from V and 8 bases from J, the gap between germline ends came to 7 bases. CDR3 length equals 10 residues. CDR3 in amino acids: CSVLAYEQFF. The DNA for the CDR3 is TGCAGCGTTTTAGCTTATGAGCAGTTCTTC.

The CDR3 protein is CASSTGPLTEQYF. CDR3 DNA: TGTGCCAGCAGCACAGGGCCCCTTACCGAGCAGTACTTC. The rearrangement joins TRBV6-5 to TRBJ2-7; TRBD1 might be the D (6 bases). This CDR3 comprises 13 residues. Trimming took 6 bases from V and 6 from J, leaving 15 bases between them. Germline values: CDR1 MNHEY, CDR2 SVGAGI.